A selection of T cell receptor beta chains follows, all from one sample in a study of identical twins. MiXCR, applied by TCRdb to the 5' RACE reads, yields one record per CDR3 protein. The data contain 460,000 or so distinct CDR3 sequences, 14% of them seen just once; the ten biggest clones take up about 0.54%. The sample also formed part of further work on yellow fever vaccine responses in identical twins.

The sequencing sample was made of CD4+ T cells sorted from blood. The receptors derive from a young woman in good health. Both conserved end residues are part of each CDR3.

v_gene,j_gene,CDR3aa
TRBV7-9,TRBJ2-3,CASSGGQGVGDTQYF
TRBV28,TRBJ2-5,CASSSGPREETQYF
TRBV20-1,TRBJ2-7,CSEGTPSVGGREQYF
TRBV3-1,TRBJ1-5,CASSQDMSWQPQHF
TRBV3-1,TRBJ2-3,CASSQEIPQKGGSTDTQYF
TRBV15,TRBJ2-3,CATSRGSTSTDTQYF
TRBV3-1,TRBJ1-2,CASSHPNQGSGYTF
TRBV28,TRBJ2-1,CASSRGLAGNEQFF
TRBV2,TRBJ1-2,CAGELEGANYGYTF
TRBV10-1,TRBJ2-3,CAGPGGHTDTQYF
TRBV3-1,TRBJ2-5,CASSQELSGRYQETQYF
TRBV20-1,TRBJ2-1,CSARPWGTSGSNEQFF
TRBV20-1,TRBJ2-5,CSASSFPGTQYF
TRBV3-1,TRBJ2-7,CASSHASGEQYF
TRBV4-3,TRBJ2-3,CASSQQRQGADTQYF
TRBV7-2,TRBJ2-5,CASSLRGRQETQYF
TRBV11-2,TRBJ2-3,CASSLRMGNTQYF
TRBV6-5,TRBJ2-3,CASSYRPASGGAADTQYF
TRBV7-3,TRBJ2-1,CASSTSGGAGEQFF
TRBV4-3,TRBJ2-1,CASSQHPGGAYNEQFF
TRBV12-3/TRBV12-4,TRBJ2-5,CASSLGAWYQETQYF
TRBV4-3,TRBJ2-3,CASSQDPPGTDTQYF
TRBV5-6,TRBJ2-3,CASSHVYVGYTQYF
TRBV10-3,TRBJ2-7,CASTTQAPGEDEQYF
TRBV20-1,TRBJ1-3,CSAPVNSGNTIYF
TRBV5-1,TRBJ2-3,CASTEGGPGDTQYF
TRBV5-1,TRBJ2-3,CASSLDRTSTDTQYF
TRBV7-2,TRBJ2-5,CASSGRDGTSTQYF
TRBV10-2,TRBJ2-7,CASSGLAGVDEQYF
TRBV4-2,TRBJ2-1,CASSHQLASQDNEQFF
TRBV12-3/TRBV12-4,TRBJ2-7,CASSKRGLAGRGNEQYF
TRBV12-3/TRBV12-4,TRBJ2-7,CASSLTFYEQYF
TRBV7-2,TRBJ2-7,CASSLVRAVEQYF
TRBV27,TRBJ2-7,CASSFSPGGSEQYF